These T cell receptor beta chains were read from a single sample in a study of cytomegalovirus exposure and HLA in healthy donors. Sequencing used immunoSEQ multiplex PCR; TCRdb keeps in-frame clones, though not all of them. Altogether about 95,000 clones are present, under 90% being singletons, with the ten largest covering 4.2%. Sequencing used PBMCs. The receptors stem from a woman aged 70-85 years in good health and CMV-seropositive. CDR3s include the opening cysteine and the closing phenylalanine or tryptophan. A D gene is named only where the DNA matches it firmly.

cdr3_length d_call v_call cdr3_aa
17 TRBD2 TRBV7-3 CASSPRTSGGLYNEQFF
16 TRBD1 TRBV7-3 CASSLWGTGGAGGYTF
13 - TRBV19 CASRRQEAGELFF
14 - TRBV30 CAWRWAGGSFEQYF
16 TRBD2 TRBV5-1 CASSFTSGSDGDEQFF
16 TRBD2 TRBV4-2 CASSHPGTSGTDTQYF
16 TRBD1 TRBV7-3 CASSLRDRDRGGEQYF
19 TRBD2 TRBV13 CASSLGLLETSGTYNEQFF
15 TRBD1 TRBV6-6 CASSPQAGGTGELFF
13 TRBD1 TRBV5-6 CASSFGTGDEQYF
13 - TRBV6-5 CASSRRHAEKLFF
16 - TRBV5-1 CASSLALGRRSYEQYF
15 TRBD2 TRBV7-2 CASSPEPGLAYEQYF
14 - TRBV19 CASSIGGSAEKLFF
15 - TRBV19 CASSIRGRNQETQYF
14 TRBD1 TRBV30 CAWSGQGTNQPQHF
14 - TRBV5-5 CASSSPRGQETQYF
14 TRBD1 TRBV18 CASSPGQGTYEQYF
18 - TRBV11-3 CASSLSGIRTSGANVLTF
12 - TRBV28 CASRSSINEQFF
15 TRBD1 TRBV7-2 CASSLQGSSSYEQYF
15 TRBD2 TRBV12-5 CASGLGTSGSNEQFF
13 - TRBV19 CASSNLGTYEQYF
14 TRBD2 TRBV18 CASSSGLANYEQYF
16 - TRBV7-9 CASSLDPGRSSYEQYF
12 - TRBV30 CAWSGRANGYTF
15 TRBD2 TRBV11-2 CASSLDLAGTDTQYF
13 - TRBV28 CASGGQLQETQYF
14 - TRBV7-9 CASSFGGPYNEQFF
12 - TRBV5-1 CASSATGTKAFF
19 TRBD1 TRBV5-1 CASSLGPPGVGQGDEKLFF
16 TRBD2 TRBV19 CASSGLAGVTKNIQYF
12 - TRBV7-8 CASSRVGNTIYF
16 TRBD1 TRBV2 CASRPDRVYSNQPQHF
15 TRBD1 TRBV6-6 CASRRTGSNTGELFF
11 - TRBV25-1 CASSDLTEAFF
15 - TRBV28 CASSSLIWQGGIQYF
15 - TRBV5-1 CASRDGVQANTEAFF
14 TRBD1 TRBV28 CASRGQGYTYEQYF
16 - TRBV10-2 CASSELAGYSNQPQHF
16 - TRBV28 CASSPIPGSGNYGYTF
14 TRBD1 TRBV19 CASSAEGAFTEAFF
13 - TRBV7-2 CASSLQSTGELFF
14 TRBD2 TRBV29-1 CSVDGAGWGGEQYF
14 - TRBV5-1 CASSLVSGVDEQYF
15 TRBD1 TRBV2 CASSAQGVTGNTIYF
15 TRBD1 TRBV5-4 CASSSAGQGAAGYTF
16 - TRBV7-2 CASSLGVRGAADTQYF
20 TRBD1 TRBV2 CASSEALTGDPLSSYNEQFF
15 TRBD2 TRBV6-1 CASSDSGSGTDTQYF
16 - TRBV7-9 CASSSPSSGTYNEQFF
13 - TRBV14 CASSSAGNTEAFF